Listed below are T cell receptor beta chains from one sample, sequenced in a study of regulatory T cells in long-lasting Graves disease. TCRdb used MiXCR to reprocess the multiplex PCR reads, holding one entry per CDR3 protein. The table lists approximately 270,000 distinct CDR3 sequences, about 20% of them singletons, with 12% to 15% in the top ten. The same specimen was also included in a second study, on T cells in Graves' hyperthyroidism and ophthalmopathy.

The source was peripheral blood mononuclear cells (PBMCs), collected at new diagnosis, from a patient treated with antithyroid drugs. The receptors shown here come from a young woman with Graves disease. Each CDR3 is given with its conserved first and last residue. Fields, in order: J gene, V gene, D gene, clone size, CDR3 protein, CDR3 DNA. A D gene is named only where the DNA matches it firmly. Clone size is not always given. Where it is, it says once, few, many or a class for expanded clones.

J: TRBJ1-1
V: TRBV5-1
D: TRBD1
size: many
CDR3: CASSKRTGMNTEAFF
DNA: TGCGCCAGCAGCAAGAGGACAGGAATGAACACTGAAGCTTTCTTT

J: TRBJ1-4
V: TRBV20-1
D: NA
size: many
CDR3: CSALPGAGEKLFF
DNA: TGCAGTGCCCTCCCCGGGGCTGGTGAAAAACTGTTTTTT

J: TRBJ2-7
V: TRBV20-1
D: NA
size: NA
CDR3: CSARGGGAYEQYF
DNA: TGCAGTGCTAGAGGGGGAGGTGCCTACGAGCAGTACTTC

J: TRBJ2-7
V: TRBV5-1
D: NA
size: many
CDR3: CASSLTGTYDSYEQYF
DNA: TGCGCCAGCAGCTTGACCGGGACATATGATTCCTACGAGCAGTACTTC

J: TRBJ1-5
V: TRBV20-1
D: NA
size: many
CDR3: CSARDGGVGQPQHF
DNA: TGCAGTGCTAGAGATGGGGGAGTGGGGCAGCCCCAGCATTTT

J: TRBJ2-1
V: TRBV18
D: TRBD2
size: many
CDR3: CASSRPRGENYNEQFF
DNA: TGTGCCAGCTCCCGCCCGCGGGGGGAAAACTACAATGAGCAGTTCTTC

J: TRBJ1-1
V: TRBV11-2
D: NA
size: many
CDR3: CASSLDGRVGTTEAFF
DNA: TGTGCCAGCAGCTTAGATGGGCGGGTGGGGACCACTGAAGCTTTCTTT

J: TRBJ2-7
V: TRBV5-4
D: TRBD2
size: few
CDR3: CASGATPGTSGNYEQYF
DNA: TGTGCCAGCGGGGCGACCCCTGGGACTAGCGGGAACTACGAGCAGTACTTC

J: TRBJ1-3
V: TRBV20-1
D: NA
size: many
CDR3: CSARAPGSQGNTIYF
DNA: TGCAGTGCTAGAGCCCCGGGCAGCCAAGGGAACACCATATATTTT

J: TRBJ2-7
V: TRBV7-9
D: TRBD1
size: many
CDR3: CASSPDRFSYEQYF
DNA: TGTGCCAGCAGCCCGGACAGGTTCTCCTACGAGCAGTACTTC

J: TRBJ1-4
V: TRBV12-5
D: TRBD1
size: many
CDR3: CASGLAAGQVPNEKLFF
DNA: TGTGCTAGTGGTTTGGCCGCAGGACAGGTACCTAATGAAAAACTGTTTTTT

J: TRBJ1-5
V: TRBV12-3/TRBV12-4
D: TRBD1
size: many
CDR3: CASSLGDRDRNQPQHF
DNA: TGTGCCAGCAGTTTAGGGGACAGGGACAGGAATCAGCCCCAGCATTTT

J: TRBJ2-3
V: TRBV20-1
D: TRBD2
size: many
CDR3: CSAPGLAGTDTQYF
DNA: TGCAGTGCCCCGGGACTAGCGGGGACAGATACGCAGTATTTT

J: TRBJ1-2
V: TRBV7-9
D: NA
size: many
CDR3: CASSLDRHGGGYTF
DNA: TGTGCCAGCAGCTTAGACAGGCACGGGGGTGGCTACACCTTC

J: TRBJ1-5
V: TRBV24-1
D: NA
size: many
CDR3: CATSVLDSNQPQHF
DNA: TGTGCCACCAGTGTCCTCGATAGCAATCAGCCCCAGCATTTT

J: TRBJ1-1
V: TRBV6-1
D: NA
size: few
CDR3: CASSNQADTEAFF
DNA: TGTGCCAGCAGCAACCAGGCGGACACTGAAGCTTTCTTT

J: TRBJ2-1
V: TRBV20-1
D: TRBD1
size: NA
CDR3: CSARDTGTGDNEQFF
DNA: TGCAGTGCTAGAGATACCGGGACAGGGGACAATGAGCAGTTCTTC

J: TRBJ1-1
V: TRBV20-1
D: NA
size: many
CDR3: CSATDGELRAFF
DNA: TGCAGTGCCACTGACGGGGAGCTCAGGGCTTTCTTT

J: TRBJ2-7
V: TRBV7-2
D: TRBD2
size: NA
CDR3: CASSLLAGGLYEQYF
DNA: TGTGCCAGCAGCTTACTAGCGGGGGGGCTTTACGAGCAGTACTTC

J: TRBJ1-5
V: TRBV6-5
D: TRBD1
size: NA
CDR3: CASSYIYPAQGGDQPQHF
DNA: TGTGCCAGCAGTTACATCTACCCTGCGCAGGGGGGAGATCAGCCCCAGCATTTT

J: TRBJ1-5
V: TRBV12-5
D: NA
size: NA
CDR3: CASGLVAGGGQPQHF
DNA: TGTGCTAGTGGTTTGGTTGCGGGTGGGGGTCAGCCCCAGCATTTT

J: TRBJ1-1
V: TRBV4-2
D: NA
size: many
CDR3: CASSRGGSTEAFF
DNA: TGTGCCAGCAGCCGAGGCGGGTCCACTGAAGCTTTCTTT

J: TRBJ2-5
V: TRBV7-7
D: NA
size: many
CDR3: CASSSSPFEQETQYF
DNA: TGTGCTAGCAGCTCTTCGCCTTTTGAACAAGAGACCCAGTACTTC

J: TRBJ2-7
V: TRBV4-1
D: NA
size: NA
CDR3: CASSPRDPSNQEQYF
DNA: TGCGCCAGCAGCCCCCGGGACCCTTCCAATCAGGAGCAGTACTTC

J: TRBJ2-1
V: TRBV2
D: NA
size: many
CDR3: CASSAEGREQFF
DNA: TGTGCCAGCAGTGCGGAGGGTCGTGAGCAGTTCTTC

J: TRBJ1-3
V: TRBV5-4
D: NA
size: many
CDR3: CASSVGDGTYGNTIYF
DNA: TGTGCCAGCAGCGTTGGGGACGGTACCTATGGAAACACCATATATTTT

J: TRBJ2-3
V: TRBV5-6
D: NA
size: many
CDR3: CASSLATGYTDTQYF
DNA: TGTGCCAGCAGCTTGGCGACAGGCTACACAGATACGCAGTATTTT

J: TRBJ1-1
V: TRBV19
D: TRBD1
size: few
CDR3: CASRPPGGQGGAEAFF
DNA: TGTGCCAGTCGACCCCCGGGGGGACAGGGTGGTGCTGAAGCTTTCTTT

J: TRBJ1-2
V: TRBV5-1
D: NA
size: many
CDR3: CASSTTASGFGSNYTF
DNA: TGCGCCAGCAGCACCACCGCATCGGGATTTGGCTCCAACTACACCTTC

J: TRBJ1-2
V: TRBV19
D: TRBD1
size: few
CDR3: CASRPTGGKPGYTF
DNA: TGTGCCAGTAGACCGACAGGGGGGAAGCCTGGCTACACCTTC

J: TRBJ2-3
V: TRBV5-1
D: TRBD2
size: many
CDR3: CASSLVRGSTDTQYF
DNA: TGCGCCAGCAGCTTGGTGCGGGGGTCCACAGATACGCAGTATTTT

J: TRBJ1-1
V: TRBV2
D: NA
size: NA
CDR3: CASSDYDYLDRRNTEAFF
DNA: TGTGCCAGCAGCGACTACGATTACCTTGACAGGAGAAACACTGAAGCTTTCTTT

J: TRBJ2-6
V: TRBV6-2/TRBV6-3
D: NA
size: many
CDR3: CASSLGTSGANVLTF
DNA: TGTGCCAGCAGCCTCGGGACGTCTGGGGCCAACGTCCTGACTTTC

J: TRBJ2-1
V: TRBV19
D: NA
size: NA
CDR3: CASSIEAYNEQFF
DNA: TGTGCCAGTAGTATTGAGGCATACAATGAGCAGTTCTTC

J: TRBJ1-5
V: TRBV19
D: TRBD1
size: many
CDR3: CASSRTGHNQPQHF
DNA: TGTGCCAGCAGCAGGACAGGCCACAATCAGCCCCAGCATTTT